This T cell receptor (beta chain) emerged from a study of cytomegalovirus exposure and HLA in healthy donors. On the study more broadly: T cells numbering around 190 million yielded around 120 million unique TCR beta sequences in an earlier analysis.

Concerning this clone itself: Antigen specificity is unknown.

This CDR3 has 16 amino acids. Study findings and constraints: It was reported that TCR beta sequences correctly inferred the HLA-A and HLA-B alleles for most subjects. Presence/absence results assume similar sequencing depth per donor, which may not hold. Follow-up analysis seemed to connect common viral pathogens with several of the most significant clusters identified.

A multiplex PCR was run with 60 Vbeta primers and 13 Jbeta primers. Sequenced by immunoSEQ multiplex PCR; TCRdb stores in-frame clones only, minus some. The table has 99,000 or so clones, about four fifths seen once. The chain joins TRBV21-1 to TRBJ1-6; the D call of TRBD1 is as the table states it, not checked on the DNA. TRBV21-1 is a pseudogene segment. The TCR comes from a female donor in good health and CMV-seropositive. The specimen sequenced was PBMCs. CDR3 amino acids: CASSKRGSSYNSPLHF. The DNA for the CDR3 is TGTGCCAGCAGCAAAAGGGGTAGCTCCTATAATTCACCCCTCCACTTT.